Listed here are 10 T cell receptor beta chains from one sample, sequenced in a study of pediatric ulcerative colitis. One to two pinch biopsies were taken from the rectum during colonoscopy. Generated by immunoSEQ multiplex PCR, the TCRdb table keeps only in-frame clones and is missing some. The sample carries about 17,000 clones, 65% to 75% recorded once. Material for sequencing was gut tissue. The receptors were gathered from a girl between 5 and 17 years old with moderate ulcerative colitis.

The CDR3 loop is CASIAEGGNEQFF. CDR3 DNA sequence: TGTGCCAGTATTGCGGAGGGCGGGAATGAGCAGTTCTTC. The chain employs TRBV19 and TRBJ2-1, with D maybe TRBD2 (6 bases). Germline CDR1 reads LNHDA; CDR2 reads SQIVND (reference sequence). Between the trimmed V and J ends, which lost 7 bases and 7 bases, there was a span of 14 bases. The CDR3 length is 13 residues.

This rearrangement joins TRBV11-2 to TRBJ2-7; D remains ambiguous. Trimming stripped 3 bases from V and 4 bases from J, with 13 bases between. The CDR3 loop spans 14 amino acids. Germline assignment: CDR1 SGHAT and CDR2 FQNNGV. This CDR3 reads CASSFERGEYEQYF. CDR3 DNA sequence: TGTGCCAGCAGCTTCGAGAGAGGAGAGTACGAGCAGTACTTC.

V and J are TRBV7-8 and TRBJ2-7; 9 bases are shared with TRBD1. The CDR3 spans 16 residues. Germline V gives CDR1 SGHVS, CDR2 FQNEAQ. V was pared by 3 bases and J by 7 bases, with 13 bases of the junction left unmatched. The CDR3 DNA follows: TGTGCCAGCAGCTTCGGGACCATACAGGGGGCTAAAGAGCAGTACTTC. It yields the protein CASSFGTIQGAKEQYF.

This clone was observed a handful of times. This chain connects TRBV28 to TRBJ1-1, with unresolved D. CDR1 and CDR2 (germline): MDHEN, SYDVKM. The V end was cut by 6 bases, the J end by 7 bases, with 9 bases between. CDR3 size: 11 residues. CDR3 sequence reads: CASRVASEAFF. The CDR3 DNA follows: TGTGCCAGCAGAGTGGCCAGTGAAGCTTTCTTT. The whole variable domain, remainder taken from reference TRBV28 and TRBJ1-1, is DVKVTQSSRYLVKRTGEKVFLECVQDMDHENMFWYRQDPGLGLRLIYFSYDVKMKEKGDIPEGYSVSREKKERFSLILESASTNQTSMYLCASRVASEAFFGQGTRLTVV.

This clone was counted a few times. Relative to the germline gene, one junction end is altered; a read error may explain this. The CDR3 DNA reads as TGTGCCAGCTCACTGGGACAGGCTCTTTCAGTTCTCAAATTC. Its protein is CASSLGQALSVLKF. V usage is TRBV18 and J usage is TRBJ2-7; TRBD1 matches at 8 bases. CDR3 length equals 14 residues. Germline loops: CDR1 KGHSH, CDR2 LQKENI. Combining the CDR3 with reference TRBV18 and TRBJ2-7 gives the whole variable domain NAGVMQNPRHLVRRRGQEARLRCSPMKGHSHVYWYRQLPEEGLKFMVYLQKENIIDESGMPKERFSAEFPKEGPSILRIQQVVRGDSAAYFCASSLGQALSVLKFGPGTRLTVT.

The chain couples TRBV15 to TRBJ2-6, with no clear D. Per germline, CDR1 LNHNV and CDR2 YYDKDF (reference sequence). The CDR3 length is 17 residues. The V end was cut by 0 bases, the J end by 0 bases, with 9 bases between. The CDR3 sequence: CATSRDGDISGANVLTF. The CDR3 bases are TGTGCCACCAGCAGAGATGGGGATATCTCTGGGGCCAACGTCCTGACTTTC.

V usage is TRBV7-9 and J usage is TRBJ2-1; TRBD2 matches at 8 bases. Germline CDR1 SEHNR, CDR2 FQNEAQ (reference sequence). This CDR3 spans 13 amino acids. The V and J ends lost 1 base and 7 bases, in that order; junction bases with no gene match: 0. The CDR3 reads CASSLGGGNEQFF. CDR3 DNA sequence: TGTGCCAGCAGCTTAGGCGGGGGGAATGAGCAGTTCTTC.

This clone qualifies as medium-sized (0.01 to 0.1%). The chain recombines TRBV6-6 with TRBJ1-2; 7 bases map to TRBD1. In germline, CDR1 is MNHNY, CDR2 SVGAGI (reference sequence). V shed 0 bases and J 2 bases; nucleotides not matched to a gene: 3. The length of the CDR3 is 15 residues. The CDR3 coding sequence is TGTGCCAGCAGTTACTCGACAGGGCTGAACTATGGCTACACCTTC. Protein sequence: CASSYSTGLNYGYTF.

V usage is TRBV18 and J usage is TRBJ2-1, with no clear D. The length of the CDR3 is 15 residues. Trimming left V 3 bases short and J 0 bases short, with 9 bases between. Per the germline V gene, CDR1 is KGHSH and CDR2 is LQKENI. CDR3 bases: TGTGCCAGCTCACCTAGCAGTCCCTCCTACAATGAGCAGTTCTTC. Translating gives CASSPSSPSYNEQFF.

The chain couples TRBV11-2 to TRBJ2-7, with TRBD1 identical over 8 bases. Germline-derived CDR1 and CDR2 are SGHAT and FQNNGV. V lost 5 bases and J lost 1; bases outside the gene matches: 4. This CDR3 has 14 residues. CDR3 sequence (DNA): TGTGCCAGCAGCGGACAGGGAATATCCTACGAGCAGTACTTC. Encoded protein: CASSGQGISYEQYF.